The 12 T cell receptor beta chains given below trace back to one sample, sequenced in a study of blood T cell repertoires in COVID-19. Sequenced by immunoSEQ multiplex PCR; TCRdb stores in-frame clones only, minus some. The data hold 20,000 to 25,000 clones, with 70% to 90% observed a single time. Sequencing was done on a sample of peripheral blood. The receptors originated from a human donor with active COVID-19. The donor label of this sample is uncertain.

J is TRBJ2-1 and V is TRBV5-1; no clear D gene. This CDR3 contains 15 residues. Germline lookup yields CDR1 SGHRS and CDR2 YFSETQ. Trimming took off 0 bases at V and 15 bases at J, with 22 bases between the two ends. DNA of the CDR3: TGCGCCAGCAGCTTGGGAGATGGAGCGCCAAAAGTTCCGTTCTTC. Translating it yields CASSLGDGAPKVPFF.

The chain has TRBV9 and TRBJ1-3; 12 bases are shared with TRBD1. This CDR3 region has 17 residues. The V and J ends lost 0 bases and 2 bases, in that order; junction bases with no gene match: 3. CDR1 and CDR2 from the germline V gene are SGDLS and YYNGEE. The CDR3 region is CASSVAGTGGAGNTIYF. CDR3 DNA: TGTGCCAGCAGCGTAGCCGGGACAGGGGGCGCTGGAAACACCATATATTTT.

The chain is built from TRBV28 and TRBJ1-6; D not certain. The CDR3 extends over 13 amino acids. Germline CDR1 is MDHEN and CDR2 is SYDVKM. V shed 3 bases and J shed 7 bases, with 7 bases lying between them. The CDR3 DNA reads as TGTGCCAGCAGTTTGAATCGGAATTCACCCCTCCACTTT. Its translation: CASSLNRNSPLHF.

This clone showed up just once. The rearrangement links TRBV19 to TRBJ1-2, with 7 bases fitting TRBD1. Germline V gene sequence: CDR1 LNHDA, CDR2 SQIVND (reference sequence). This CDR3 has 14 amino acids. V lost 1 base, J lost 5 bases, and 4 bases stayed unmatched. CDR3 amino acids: CASSIVGTEYGYTF. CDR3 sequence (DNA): TGTGCCAGTAGTATAGTGGGGACAGAGTATGGCTACACCTTC.

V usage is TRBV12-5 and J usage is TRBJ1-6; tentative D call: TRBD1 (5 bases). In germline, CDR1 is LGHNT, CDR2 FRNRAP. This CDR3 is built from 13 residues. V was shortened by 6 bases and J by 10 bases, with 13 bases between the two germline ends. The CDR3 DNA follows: TGTGCTAGTGGGGGGGGTCTTGTGTCACCCCTCCACTTT. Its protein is CASGGGLVSPLHF. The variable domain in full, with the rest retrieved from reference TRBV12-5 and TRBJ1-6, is DARVTQTPRHKVTEMGQEVTMRCQPILGHNTVFWYRQTMMQGLELLAYFRNRAPLDDSGMPKDRFSAEMPDATLATLKIQPSEPRDSAVYFCASGGGLVSPLHFGNGTRLTVT.

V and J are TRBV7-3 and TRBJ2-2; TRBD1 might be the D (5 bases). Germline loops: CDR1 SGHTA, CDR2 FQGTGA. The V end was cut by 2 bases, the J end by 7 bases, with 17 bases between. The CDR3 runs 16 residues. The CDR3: CASSLLGPGINGELFF. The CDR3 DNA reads TGTGCCAGCAGCTTACTAGGGCCAGGGATTAACGGGGAGCTGTTTTTT.

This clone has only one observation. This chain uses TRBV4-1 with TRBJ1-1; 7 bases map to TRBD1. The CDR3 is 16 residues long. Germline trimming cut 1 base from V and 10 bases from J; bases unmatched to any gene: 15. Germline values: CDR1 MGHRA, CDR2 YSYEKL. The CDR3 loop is CASSQVGTASGRLAFF. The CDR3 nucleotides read TGCGCCAGCAGCCAAGTTGGGACAGCAAGTGGTCGTCTAGCTTTCTTT.

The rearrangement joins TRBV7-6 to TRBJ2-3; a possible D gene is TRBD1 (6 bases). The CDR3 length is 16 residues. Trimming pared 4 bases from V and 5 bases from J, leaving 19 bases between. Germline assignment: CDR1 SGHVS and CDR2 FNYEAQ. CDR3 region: CASSSGQRGMEDTQYF. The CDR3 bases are TGTGCCAGCAGCTCTGGGCAGAGGGGGATGGAAGATACGCAGTATTTT.

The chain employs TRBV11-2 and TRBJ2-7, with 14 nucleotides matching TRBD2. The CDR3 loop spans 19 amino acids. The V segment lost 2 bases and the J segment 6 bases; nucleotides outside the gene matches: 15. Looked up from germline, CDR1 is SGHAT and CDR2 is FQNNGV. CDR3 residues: CASSLSLRTSGRYAGEQYF. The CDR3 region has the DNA TGTGCCAGCAGCTTAAGTTTACGGACTAGCGGGAGGTACGCGGGCGAGCAGTACTTC.

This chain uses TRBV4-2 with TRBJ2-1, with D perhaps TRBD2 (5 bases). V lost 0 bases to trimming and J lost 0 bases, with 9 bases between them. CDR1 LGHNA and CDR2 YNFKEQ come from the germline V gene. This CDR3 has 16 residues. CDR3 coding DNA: TGTGCCAGCAGCCAAGAAGACGGGGACTCCTACAATGAGCAGTTCTTC. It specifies CASSQEDGDSYNEQFF.

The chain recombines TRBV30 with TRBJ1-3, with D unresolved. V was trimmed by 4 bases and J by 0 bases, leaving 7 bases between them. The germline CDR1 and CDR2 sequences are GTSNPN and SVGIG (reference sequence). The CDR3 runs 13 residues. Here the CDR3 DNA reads TGTGCCTGGAACGCGGGCTCTGGAAACACCATATATTTT. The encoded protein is CAWNAGSGNTIYF.

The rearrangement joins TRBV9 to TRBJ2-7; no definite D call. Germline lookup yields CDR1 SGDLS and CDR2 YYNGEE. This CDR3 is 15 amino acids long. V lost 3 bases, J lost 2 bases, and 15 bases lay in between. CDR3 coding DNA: TGTGCCAGCAGCGACCTGATAAGAGAGACCTACGAGCAGTACTTC. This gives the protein CASSDLIRETYEQYF.